The present TCR beta chain was sequenced within a study of T cell responses to AZD1222 COVID-19 vaccine. Deletions cut 3 bases from V and 2 bases from J, with 16 bases between. The CDR3 runs to 16 residues. Germline CDR1 reads LGHDT; CDR2 reads YNNKEL (reference sequence). Measured with immunoSEQ multiplex PCR; TCRdb has only the in-frame clones, and not every one. This sample has under 150,000 clones, with roughly 88% found just once. The receptor's source is an adult who received the AZD1222 COVID-19 vaccine. The chain combines TRBV3-1 (or the pseudogene TRBV3-2) with TRBJ1-1, with D maybe TRBD1 (5 bases). The specimen comprised peripheral blood, sampled 28 days after the second AZD1222 dose. Here the CDR3 DNA reads TGTGCCAGCAGCCAGGGGACGCCGAGAGGTAACACTGAAGCTTTCTTT. It translates to CASSQGTPRGNTEAFF.